This T cell receptor beta chain was recorded in a study of T cell responses to AZD1222 COVID-19 vaccine. Study details: Analysis merged second doses at about 4 or about 12 weeks.

Sequencing was performed with immunoSEQ multiplex PCR; in TCRdb, only in-frame clones are kept and a portion is missing. Of some 140,000 clones listed, under 95% are singletons. The germline CDR1 and CDR2 sequences are LNHDA and SQIVND (reference sequence). Trimming took 3 bases from V and 2 from J, leaving 10 bases between them. This CDR3 has 14 amino acids. The chain employs TRBV19 and TRBJ1-2; D is unclear. Sequenced here: peripheral blood, sampled on day 0 of AZD1222 vaccination. The sequence derives from an adult in good health. Written as DNA, the CDR3 is TGTGCCAGTAGTATTGGTAGTTCGAACTATGGCTACACCTTC. Translated: CASSIGSSNYGYTF. The variable domain in full, with the rest retrieved from reference TRBV19 and TRBJ1-2, is DGGITQSPKYLFRKEGQNVTLSCEQNLNHDAMYWYRQDPGQGLRLIYYSQIVNDFQKGDIAEGYSVSREKKESFPLTVTSAQKNPTAFYLCASSIGSSNYGYTFGSGTRLTVV.